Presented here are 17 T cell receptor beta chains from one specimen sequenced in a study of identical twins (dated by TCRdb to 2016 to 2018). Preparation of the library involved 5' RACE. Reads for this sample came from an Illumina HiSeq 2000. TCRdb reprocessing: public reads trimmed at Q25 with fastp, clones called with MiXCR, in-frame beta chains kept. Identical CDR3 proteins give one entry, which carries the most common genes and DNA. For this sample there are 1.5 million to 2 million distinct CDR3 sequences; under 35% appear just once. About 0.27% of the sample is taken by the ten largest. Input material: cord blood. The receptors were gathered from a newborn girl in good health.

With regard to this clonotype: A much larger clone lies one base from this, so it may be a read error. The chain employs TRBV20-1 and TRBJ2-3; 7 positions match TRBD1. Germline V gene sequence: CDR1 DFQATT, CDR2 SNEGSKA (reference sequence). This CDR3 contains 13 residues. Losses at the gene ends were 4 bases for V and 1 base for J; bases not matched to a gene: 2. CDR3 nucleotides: TGCAGTGCTATCACAGGGGGCACAGATACGCAGTATTTT. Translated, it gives CSAITGGTDTQYF.

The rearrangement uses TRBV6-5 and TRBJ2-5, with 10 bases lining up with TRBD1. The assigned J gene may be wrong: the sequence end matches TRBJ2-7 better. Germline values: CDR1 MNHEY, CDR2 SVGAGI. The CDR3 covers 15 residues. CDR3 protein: CASSYRDRGRYEQYF. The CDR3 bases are TGTGCCAGCAGTTACAGGGACAGGGGACGGTACGAGCAGTACTTC.

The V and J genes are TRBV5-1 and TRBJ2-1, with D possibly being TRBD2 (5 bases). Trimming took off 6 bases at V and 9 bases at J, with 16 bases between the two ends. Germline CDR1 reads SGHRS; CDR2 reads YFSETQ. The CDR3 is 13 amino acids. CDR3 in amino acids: CASTGSVRGEQFF. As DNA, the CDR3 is TGCGCCAGCACGGGGTCGGTTCGGGGTGAGCAGTTCTTC.

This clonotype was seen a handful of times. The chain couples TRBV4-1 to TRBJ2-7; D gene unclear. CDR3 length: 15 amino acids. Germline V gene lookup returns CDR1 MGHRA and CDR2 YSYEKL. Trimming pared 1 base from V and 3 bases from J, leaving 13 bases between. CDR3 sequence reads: CASSQVLNDLYEQYF. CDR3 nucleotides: TGCGCCAGCAGCCAAGTACTAAACGATCTCTACGAGCAGTACTTC.

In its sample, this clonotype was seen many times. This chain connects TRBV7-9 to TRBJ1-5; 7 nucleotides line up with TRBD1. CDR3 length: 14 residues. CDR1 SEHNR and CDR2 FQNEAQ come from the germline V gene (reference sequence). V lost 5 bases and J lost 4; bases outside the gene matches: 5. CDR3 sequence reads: CASSQTGPNQPQHF. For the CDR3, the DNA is TGTGCCAGCAGCCAGACAGGGCCGAATCAGCCCCAGCATTTT.

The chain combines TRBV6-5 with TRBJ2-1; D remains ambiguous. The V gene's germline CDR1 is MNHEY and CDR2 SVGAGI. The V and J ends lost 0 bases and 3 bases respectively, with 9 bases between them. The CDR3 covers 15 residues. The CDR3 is CASSYSGLNYNEQFF. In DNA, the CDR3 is TGTGCCAGCAGTTACTCTGGCCTGAACTACAATGAGCAGTTCTTC.

The CDR3 spells CSVLKRGRDFFTDTQYF. The CDR3 DNA reads TGCAGCGTCCTCAAAAGGGGTAGGGACTTCTTCACAGATACGCAGTATTTT. The chain carries TRBV29-1 and TRBJ2-3; TRBD2 is a possible D gene (6 bases). Per the germline V gene, CDR1 is SQVTM and CDR2 is ANQGSEA. The CDR3 covers 17 residues. V was trimmed by 6 bases and J by 2 bases, leaving 24 bases between them.

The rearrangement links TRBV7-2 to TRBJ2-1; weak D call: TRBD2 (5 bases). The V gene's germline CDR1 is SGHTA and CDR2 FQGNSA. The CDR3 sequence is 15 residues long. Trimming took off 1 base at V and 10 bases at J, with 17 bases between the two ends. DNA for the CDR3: TGTGCCAGCAGCTTAGGAGCGGCAGCGCTCGGAGAGCAGTTCTTC. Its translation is CASSLGAAALGEQFF.

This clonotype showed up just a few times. The DNA for the CDR3 is TGCGCCAGCAGCTTGGGACTAGCGGGAGATTCGATGGACGAGCAGTACTTC. Protein product: CASSLGLAGDSMDEQYF. V is TRBV5-1 and J is TRBJ2-7; 12 nucleotides line up with TRBD2. This CDR3 has 17 residues. CDR1 SGHRS and CDR2 YFSETQ come from the germline V gene. With 0 bases clipped from V and 5 bases from J, the junction kept 9 bases outside the gene matches.

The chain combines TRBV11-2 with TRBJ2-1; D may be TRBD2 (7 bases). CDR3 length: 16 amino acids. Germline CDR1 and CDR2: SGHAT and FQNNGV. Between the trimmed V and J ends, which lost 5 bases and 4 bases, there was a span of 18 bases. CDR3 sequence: CASSQKGGRVYNEQFF. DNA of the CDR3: TGTGCCAGCAGCCAGAAGGGGGGGAGGGTTTACAATGAGCAGTTCTTC.

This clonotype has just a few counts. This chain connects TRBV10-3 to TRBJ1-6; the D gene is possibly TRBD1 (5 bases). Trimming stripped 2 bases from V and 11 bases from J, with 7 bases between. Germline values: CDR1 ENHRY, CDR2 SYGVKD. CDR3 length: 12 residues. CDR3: CAISEPTAPLHF. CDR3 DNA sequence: TGTGCCATCAGTGAGCCGACAGCACCCCTCCACTTT.

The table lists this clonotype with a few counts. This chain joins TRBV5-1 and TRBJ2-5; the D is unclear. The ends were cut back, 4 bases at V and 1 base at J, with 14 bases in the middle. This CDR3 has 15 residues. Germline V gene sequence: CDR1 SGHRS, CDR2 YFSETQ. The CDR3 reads CASSPKAQTQETQYF. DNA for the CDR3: TGCGCCAGCAGCCCAAAGGCACAGACCCAAGAGACCCAGTACTTC.

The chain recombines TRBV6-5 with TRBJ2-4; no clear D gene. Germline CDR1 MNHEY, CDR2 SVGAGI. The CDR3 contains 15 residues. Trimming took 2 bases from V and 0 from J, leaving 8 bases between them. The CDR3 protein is CASSYSPVAKNIQYF. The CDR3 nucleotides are TGTGCCAGCAGTTACAGTCCAGTAGCCAAAAACATTCAGTACTTC.

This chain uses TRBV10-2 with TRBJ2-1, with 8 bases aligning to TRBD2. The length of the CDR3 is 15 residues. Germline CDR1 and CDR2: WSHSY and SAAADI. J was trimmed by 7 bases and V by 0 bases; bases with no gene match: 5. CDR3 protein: CASSESTSGRNEQFF. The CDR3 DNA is TGCGCCAGCAGTGAGTCCACTAGCGGAAGGAATGAGCAGTTCTTC.

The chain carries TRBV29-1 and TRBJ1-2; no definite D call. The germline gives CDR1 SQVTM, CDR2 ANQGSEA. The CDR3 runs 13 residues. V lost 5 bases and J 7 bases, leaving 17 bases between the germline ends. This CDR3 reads CSVFRHGRLGYTF. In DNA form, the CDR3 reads TGCAGCGTTTTTCGACACGGCAGGCTTGGCTACACCTTC.

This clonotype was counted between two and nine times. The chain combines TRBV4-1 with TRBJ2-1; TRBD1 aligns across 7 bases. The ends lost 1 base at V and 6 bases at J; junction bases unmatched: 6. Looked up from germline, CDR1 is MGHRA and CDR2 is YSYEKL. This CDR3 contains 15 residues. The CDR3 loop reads CASSQVGGRANEQFF. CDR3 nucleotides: TGCGCCAGCAGCCAAGTAGGGGGCAGGGCCAATGAGCAGTTCTTC.

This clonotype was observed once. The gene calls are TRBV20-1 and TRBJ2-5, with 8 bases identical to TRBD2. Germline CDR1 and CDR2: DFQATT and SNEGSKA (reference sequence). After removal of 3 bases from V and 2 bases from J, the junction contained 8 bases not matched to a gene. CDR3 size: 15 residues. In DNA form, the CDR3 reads TGCAGTGCTAGCGGACTAGCAGGCAAACAAGAGACCCAGTACTTC. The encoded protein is CSASGLAGKQETQYF.